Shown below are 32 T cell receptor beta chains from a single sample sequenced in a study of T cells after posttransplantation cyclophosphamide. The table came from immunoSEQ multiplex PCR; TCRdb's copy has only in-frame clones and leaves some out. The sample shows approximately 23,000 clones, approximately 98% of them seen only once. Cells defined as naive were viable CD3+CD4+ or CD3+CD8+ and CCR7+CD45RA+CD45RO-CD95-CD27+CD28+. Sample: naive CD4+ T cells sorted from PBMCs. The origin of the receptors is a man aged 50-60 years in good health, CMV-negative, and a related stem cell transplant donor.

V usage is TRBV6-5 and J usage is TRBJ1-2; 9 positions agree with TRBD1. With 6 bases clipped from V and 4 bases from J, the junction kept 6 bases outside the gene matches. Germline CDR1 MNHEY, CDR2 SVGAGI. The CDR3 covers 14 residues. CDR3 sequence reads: CASSRGQGSYGYTF. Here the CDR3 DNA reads TGTGCCAGCAGCCGAGGACAGGGGAGCTATGGCTACACCTTC.

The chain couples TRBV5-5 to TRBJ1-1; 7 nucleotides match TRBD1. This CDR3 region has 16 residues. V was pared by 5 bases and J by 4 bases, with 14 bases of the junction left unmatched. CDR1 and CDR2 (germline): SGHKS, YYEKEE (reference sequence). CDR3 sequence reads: CASRATQGRGGTEAFF. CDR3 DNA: TGTGCCAGCAGGGCAACACAGGGGCGAGGGGGCACTGAAGCTTTCTTT.

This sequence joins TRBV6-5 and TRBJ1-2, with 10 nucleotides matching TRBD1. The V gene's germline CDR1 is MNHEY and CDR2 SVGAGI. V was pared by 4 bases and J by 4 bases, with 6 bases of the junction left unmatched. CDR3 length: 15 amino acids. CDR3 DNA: TGTGCCAGCAGTTGGGCAGGACAGGGGGGCTATGGCTACACCTTC. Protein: CASSWAGQGGYGYTF.

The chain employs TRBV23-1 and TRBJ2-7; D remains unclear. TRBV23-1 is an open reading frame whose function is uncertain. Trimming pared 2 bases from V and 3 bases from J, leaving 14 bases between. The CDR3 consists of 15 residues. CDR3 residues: CASSQRPRQDYEQYF. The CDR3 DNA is TGCGCCAGCAGTCAACGGCCCAGGCAGGACTACGAGCAGTACTTC.

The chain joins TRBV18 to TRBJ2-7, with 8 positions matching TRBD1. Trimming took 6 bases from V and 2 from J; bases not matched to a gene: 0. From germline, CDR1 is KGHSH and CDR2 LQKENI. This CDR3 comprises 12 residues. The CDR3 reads CASSGQAYEQYF. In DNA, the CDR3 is TGTGCCAGCTCGGGACAGGCCTACGAGCAGTACTTC. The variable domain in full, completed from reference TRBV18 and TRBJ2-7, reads NAGVMQNPRHLVRRRGQEARLRCSPMKGHSHVYWYRQLPEEGLKFMVYLQKENIIDESGMPKERFSAEFPKEGPSILRIQQVVRGDSAAYFCASSGQAYEQYFGPGTRLTVT.

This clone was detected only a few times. CDR3 DNA: TGTGCCAGTAATGGACAGTCAACTAATGAAAAACTGTTTTTT. Its translation: CASNGQSTNEKLFF. J is TRBJ1-4 and V is TRBV2; perhaps TRBD1 as D (6 bases). The CDR3 is 14 amino acids. V was clipped by 9 bases and J by 0 bases, with 11 bases between them. Looked up from germline, CDR1 is SNHLY and CDR2 is FYNNEI.

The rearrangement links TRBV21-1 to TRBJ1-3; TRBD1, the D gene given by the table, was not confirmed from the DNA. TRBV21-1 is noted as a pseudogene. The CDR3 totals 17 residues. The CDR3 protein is CASSKSDRGRQGNTIYF. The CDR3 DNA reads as TGTGCCAGCAGCAAGTCGGACAGGGGGCGTCAAGGAAACACCATATATTTT.

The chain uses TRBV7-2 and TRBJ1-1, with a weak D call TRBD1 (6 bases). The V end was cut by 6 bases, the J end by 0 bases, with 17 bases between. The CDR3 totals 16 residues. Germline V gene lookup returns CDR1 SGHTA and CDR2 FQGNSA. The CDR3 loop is CASRPQGGRVNTEAFF. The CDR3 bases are TGTGCCAGCAGGCCACAGGGTGGGCGCGTGAACACTGAAGCTTTCTTT. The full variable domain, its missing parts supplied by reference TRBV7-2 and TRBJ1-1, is GAGVSQSPSNKVTEKGKDVELRCDPISGHTALYWYRQSLGQGLEFLIYFQGNSAPDKSGLPSDRFSAERTGGSVSTLTIQRTQQEDSAVYLCASRPQGGRVNTEAFFGQGTRLTVV.

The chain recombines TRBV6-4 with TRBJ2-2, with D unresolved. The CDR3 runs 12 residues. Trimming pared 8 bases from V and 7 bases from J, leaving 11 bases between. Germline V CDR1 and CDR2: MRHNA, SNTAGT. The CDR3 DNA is TGTGCCAGCGGGTCAGCTAGCGGGGAGCTGTTTTTT. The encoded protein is CASGSASGELFF.

This CDR3 is CASSDYSGAGGYNEQFF. CDR3 DNA: TGTGCCAGCAGTGACTACTCTGGGGCGGGGGGGTACAATGAGCAGTTCTTC. The V gene is TRBV6-4, the J gene TRBJ2-1, with 9 bases that match TRBD2. This CDR3 has 17 residues. Trimming removed 1 base from V and 4 bases from J; junction bases left unmatched: 8. The V gene's germline CDR1 is MRHNA and CDR2 SNTAGT.

The CDR3 region has the DNA TGTGCCACCGTACACACCCAGGCCGGAGATACGCAGTATTTT. The encoded protein is CATVHTQAGDTQYF. The J gene is TRBJ2-3, the V gene TRBV28; D is ambiguous. The CDR3 contains 14 residues. V shed 10 bases and J shed 5 bases, with 19 bases lying between them. From germline, CDR1 is MDHEN and CDR2 SYDVKM.

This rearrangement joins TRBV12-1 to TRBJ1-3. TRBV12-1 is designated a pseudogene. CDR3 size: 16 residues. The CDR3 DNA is TGTGCCAGCAGCCCCCGAGGAGGCCGCTCTGGAAACACCATATATTTT. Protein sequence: CASSPRGGRSGNTIYF.

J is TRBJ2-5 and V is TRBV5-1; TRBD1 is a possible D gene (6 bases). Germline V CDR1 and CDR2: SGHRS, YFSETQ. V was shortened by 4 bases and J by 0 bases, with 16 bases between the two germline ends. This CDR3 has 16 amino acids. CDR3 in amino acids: CASSPGTSNYQETQYF. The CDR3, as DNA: TGCGCCAGCAGCCCGGGGACAAGTAATTACCAAGAGACCCAGTACTTC.

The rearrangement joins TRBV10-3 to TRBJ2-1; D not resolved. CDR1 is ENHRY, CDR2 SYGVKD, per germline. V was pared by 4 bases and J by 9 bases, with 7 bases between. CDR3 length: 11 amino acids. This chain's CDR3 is CAISGHGEQFF. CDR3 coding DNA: TGTGCCATCAGTGGACATGGTGAGCAGTTCTTC.

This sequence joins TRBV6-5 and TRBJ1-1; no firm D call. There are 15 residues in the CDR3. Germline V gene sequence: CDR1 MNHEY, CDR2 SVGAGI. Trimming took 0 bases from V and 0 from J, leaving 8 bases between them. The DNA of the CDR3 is TGTGCCAGCAGTTACTCGACGGGGTTGAACACTGAAGCTTTCTTT. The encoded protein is CASSYSTGLNTEAFF.

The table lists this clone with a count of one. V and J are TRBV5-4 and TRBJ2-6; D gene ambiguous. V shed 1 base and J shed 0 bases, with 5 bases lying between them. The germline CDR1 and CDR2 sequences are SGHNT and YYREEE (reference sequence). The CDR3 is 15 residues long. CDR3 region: CASSLKPSGANVLTF. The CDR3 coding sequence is TGTGCCAGCAGCTTGAAGCCCTCTGGGGCCAACGTCCTGACTTTC.

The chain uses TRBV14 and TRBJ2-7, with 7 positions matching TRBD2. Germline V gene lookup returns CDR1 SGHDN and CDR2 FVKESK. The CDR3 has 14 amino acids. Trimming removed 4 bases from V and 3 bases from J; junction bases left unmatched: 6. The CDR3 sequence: CASSPQAGLYEQYF. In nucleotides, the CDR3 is TGTGCCAGCAGCCCCCAAGCGGGACTCTACGAGCAGTACTTC.

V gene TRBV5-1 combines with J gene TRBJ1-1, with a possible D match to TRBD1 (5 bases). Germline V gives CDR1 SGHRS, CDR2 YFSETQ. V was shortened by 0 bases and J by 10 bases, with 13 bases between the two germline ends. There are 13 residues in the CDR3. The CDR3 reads CASSLEGQQGAFF. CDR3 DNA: TGCGCCAGCAGCTTGGAAGGCCAGCAGGGAGCTTTCTTT.

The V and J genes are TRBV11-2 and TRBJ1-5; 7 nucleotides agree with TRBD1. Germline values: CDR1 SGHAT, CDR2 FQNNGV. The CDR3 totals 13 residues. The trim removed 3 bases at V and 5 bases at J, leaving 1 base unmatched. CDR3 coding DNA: TGTGCCAGCAGCTTTACAGGGGATCAGCCCCAGCATTTT. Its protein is CASSFTGDQPQHF.

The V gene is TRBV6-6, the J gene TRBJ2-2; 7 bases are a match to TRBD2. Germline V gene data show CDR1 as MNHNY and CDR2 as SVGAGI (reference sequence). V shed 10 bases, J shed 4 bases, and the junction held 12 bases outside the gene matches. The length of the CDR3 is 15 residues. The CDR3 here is CATLQGPSGTGELFF. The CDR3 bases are TGTGCCACCCTCCAAGGGCCTAGCGGCACCGGGGAGCTGTTTTTT.

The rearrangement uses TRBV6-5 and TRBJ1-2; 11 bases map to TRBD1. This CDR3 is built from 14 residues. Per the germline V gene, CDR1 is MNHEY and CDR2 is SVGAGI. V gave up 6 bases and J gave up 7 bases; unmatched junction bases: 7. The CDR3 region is CASRPGQGAVGYTF. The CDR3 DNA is TGTGCCAGCAGACCAGGACAGGGGGCCGTTGGCTACACCTTC.

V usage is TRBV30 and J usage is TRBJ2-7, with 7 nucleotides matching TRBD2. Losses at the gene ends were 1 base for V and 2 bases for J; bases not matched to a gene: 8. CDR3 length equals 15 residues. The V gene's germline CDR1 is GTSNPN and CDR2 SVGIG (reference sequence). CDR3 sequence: CAWSGLASGPYEQYF. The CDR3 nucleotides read TGTGCCTGGAGTGGCCTTGCTAGCGGCCCCTACGAGCAGTACTTC.

The CDR3 DNA follows: TGTGCCACCAGCCGGGGGGGGGAGTCGAACACTGAAGCTTTCTTT. Protein product: CATSRGGESNTEAFF. This chain connects TRBV15 to TRBJ1-1; a weak D match, TRBD1 (5 bases). Per germline, CDR1 LNHNV and CDR2 YYDKDF (reference sequence). The V end was cut by 5 bases, the J end by 1 base, with 14 bases between. The CDR3 totals 15 residues.

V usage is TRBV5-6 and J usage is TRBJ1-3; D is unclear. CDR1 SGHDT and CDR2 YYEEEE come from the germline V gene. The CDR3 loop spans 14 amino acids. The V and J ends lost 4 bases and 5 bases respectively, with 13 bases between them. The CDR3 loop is CASSIGAVRNTIYF. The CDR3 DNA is TGTGCCAGCAGCATAGGAGCCGTTAGAAACACCATATATTTT.

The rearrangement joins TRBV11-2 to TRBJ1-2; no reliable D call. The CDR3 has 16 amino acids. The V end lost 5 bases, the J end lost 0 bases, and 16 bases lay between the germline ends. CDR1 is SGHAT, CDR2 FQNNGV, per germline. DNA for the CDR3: TGTGCCAGCAGCCCCCTAAGCGGGAGAGCTAACTATGGCTACACCTTC. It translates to CASSPLSGRANYGYTF.

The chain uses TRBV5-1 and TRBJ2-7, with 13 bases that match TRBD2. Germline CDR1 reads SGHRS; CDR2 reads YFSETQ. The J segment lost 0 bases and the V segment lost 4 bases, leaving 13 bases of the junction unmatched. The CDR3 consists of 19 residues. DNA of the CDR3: TGCGCCAGCAGCCCAAAGCTCACGGGACTAGCGGGGAGCTCCTACGAGCAGTACTTC. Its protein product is CASSPKLTGLAGSSYEQYF. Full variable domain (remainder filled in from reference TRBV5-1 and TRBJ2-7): KAGVTQTPRYLIKTRGQQVTLSCSPISGHRSVSWYQQTPGQGLQFLFEYFSETQRNKGNFPGRFSGRQFSNSRSEMNVSTLELGDSALYLCASSPKLTGLAGSSYEQYFGPGTRLTVT.

CDR3 sequence: CASSQGVNQPQHF. The CDR3, as DNA: TGTGCCAGCTCGCAGGGTGTAAATCAGCCCCAGCATTTT. The chain links TRBV18 to TRBJ1-5; a possible D gene is TRBD1 (5 bases). This CDR3 is built from 13 residues. V was pared by 6 bases and J by 4 bases, with 10 bases between. Germline V gene lookup returns CDR1 KGHSH and CDR2 LQKENI.

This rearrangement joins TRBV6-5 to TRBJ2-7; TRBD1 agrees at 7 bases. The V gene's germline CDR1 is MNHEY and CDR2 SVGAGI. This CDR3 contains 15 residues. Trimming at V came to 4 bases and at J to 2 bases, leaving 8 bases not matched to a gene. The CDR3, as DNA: TGTGCCAGCAGTTCCAACCGACAGGGACCCTACGAGCAGTACTTC. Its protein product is CASSSNRQGPYEQYF.

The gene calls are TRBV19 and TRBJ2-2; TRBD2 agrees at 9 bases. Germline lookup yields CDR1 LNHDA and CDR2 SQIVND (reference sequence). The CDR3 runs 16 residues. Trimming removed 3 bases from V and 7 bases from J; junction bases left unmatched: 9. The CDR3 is CASSMVAGGRVGELFF. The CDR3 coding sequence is TGTGCCAGTAGTATGGTGGCGGGGGGGCGTGTCGGGGAGCTGTTTTTT.

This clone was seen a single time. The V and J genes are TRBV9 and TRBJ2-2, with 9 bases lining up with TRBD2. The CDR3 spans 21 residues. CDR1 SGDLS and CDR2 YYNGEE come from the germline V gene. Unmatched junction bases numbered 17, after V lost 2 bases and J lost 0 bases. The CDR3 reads CASSVHAREGGGPTNTGELFF. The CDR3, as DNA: TGTGCCAGCAGCGTCCACGCGCGGGAGGGGGGAGGGCCAACGAACACCGGGGAGCTGTTTTTT.

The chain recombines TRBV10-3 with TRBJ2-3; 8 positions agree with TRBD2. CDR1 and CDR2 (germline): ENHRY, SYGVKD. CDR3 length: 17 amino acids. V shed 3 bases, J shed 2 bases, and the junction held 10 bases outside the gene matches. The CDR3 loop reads CAISERRGGGSTDTQYF. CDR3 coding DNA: TGTGCCATCAGTGAAAGGAGGGGCGGGGGGTCCACAGATACGCAGTATTTT.

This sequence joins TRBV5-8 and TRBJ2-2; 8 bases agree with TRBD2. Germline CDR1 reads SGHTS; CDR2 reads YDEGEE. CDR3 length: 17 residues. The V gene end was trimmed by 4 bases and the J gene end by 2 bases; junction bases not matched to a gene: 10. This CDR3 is CASSPSRGGRNTGELFF. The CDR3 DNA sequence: TGTGCCAGCAGCCCCTCCCGGGGGGGGCGCAACACCGGGGAGCTGTTTTTT.